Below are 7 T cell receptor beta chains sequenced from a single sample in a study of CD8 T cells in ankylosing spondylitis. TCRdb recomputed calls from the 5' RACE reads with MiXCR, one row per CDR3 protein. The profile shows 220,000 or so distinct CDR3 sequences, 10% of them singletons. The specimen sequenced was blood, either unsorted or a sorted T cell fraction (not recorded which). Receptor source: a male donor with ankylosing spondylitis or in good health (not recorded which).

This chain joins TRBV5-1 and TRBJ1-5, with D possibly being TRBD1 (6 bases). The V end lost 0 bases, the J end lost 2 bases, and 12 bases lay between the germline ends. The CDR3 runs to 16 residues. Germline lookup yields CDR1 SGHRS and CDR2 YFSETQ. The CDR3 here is CASSLEGGRGNQPQHF. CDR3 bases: TGCGCCAGCAGCTTGGAGGGGGGTAGGGGCAATCAGCCCCAGCATTTT.

The DNA for the CDR3 is TGTGCCAGCAGCGTGGCCGCGGGGGTCGGGGAAAAACTGTTTTTT. Translating gives CASSVAAGVGEKLFF. The J gene is TRBJ1-4, the V gene TRBV9; D might be TRBD1 (5 bases). Per germline, CDR1 SGDLS and CDR2 YYNGEE. The CDR3 is 15 residues long. V lost 2 bases and J 8 bases, leaving 16 bases between the germline ends.

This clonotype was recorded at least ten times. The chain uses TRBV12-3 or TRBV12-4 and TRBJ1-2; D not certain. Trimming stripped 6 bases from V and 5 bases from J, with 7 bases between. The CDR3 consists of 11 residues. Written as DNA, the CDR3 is TGTGCCAGCAGCCGGTTATATGGCTACACCTTC. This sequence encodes CASSRLYGYTF.

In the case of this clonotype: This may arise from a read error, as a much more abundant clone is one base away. The CDR3 region is CAIRAGTVDTEAFF. The CDR3 coding sequence is TGTGCCATCAGAGCCGGGACAGTCGATACTGAAGCTTTCTTT. The chain recombines TRBV12-3 or TRBV12-4 with TRBJ1-1; 7 nucleotides agree with TRBD1. The length of the CDR3 is 14 residues. The V and J ends lost 10 bases and 5 bases, in that order; junction bases with no gene match: 13.

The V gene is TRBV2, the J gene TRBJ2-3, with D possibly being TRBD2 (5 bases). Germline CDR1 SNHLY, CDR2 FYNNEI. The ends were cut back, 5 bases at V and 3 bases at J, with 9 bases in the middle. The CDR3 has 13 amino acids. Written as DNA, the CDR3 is TGTGCCAGCAGTCCGGGGATGACAGATACGCAGTATTTT. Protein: CASSPGMTDTQYF.

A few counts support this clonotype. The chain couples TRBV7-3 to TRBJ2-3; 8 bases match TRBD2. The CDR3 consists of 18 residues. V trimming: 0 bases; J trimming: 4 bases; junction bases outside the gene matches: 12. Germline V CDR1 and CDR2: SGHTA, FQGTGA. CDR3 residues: CASSLTAAVGGGPDTQYF. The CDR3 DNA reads TGTGCCAGCAGCTTAACAGCAGCGGTCGGGGGGGGGCCAGATACGCAGTATTTT.

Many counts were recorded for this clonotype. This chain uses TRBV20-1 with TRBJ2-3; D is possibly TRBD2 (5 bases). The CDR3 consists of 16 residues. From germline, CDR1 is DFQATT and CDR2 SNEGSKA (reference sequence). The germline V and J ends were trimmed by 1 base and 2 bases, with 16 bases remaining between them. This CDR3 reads CSARGNLAQYTDTQYF. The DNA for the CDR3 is TGCAGTGCTAGAGGAAACCTAGCACAATACACAGATACGCAGTATTTT.